These 19 T cell receptor beta chains share one sample of origin, sequenced in a study of shared clonotypes between healthy human individuals. Only in-frame clones appear in the TCRdb table, and some are missing; sequencing was by immunoSEQ multiplex PCR. Of about 2.1 million clones detected, 85% to 95% appear once; the ten largest clones hold over 1.5%. As defined, naive CD8 cells were CD45RO-negative and positively selected for CCR7, with terminally differentiated effector memory CD45RA+ cells excluded. The sequencing sample was made of naive CD8+ T cells from PBMCs. The receptors derive from a man aged 18 to 29 in good health. Some clones in this sample may be carry-over from other donors' samples.

The chain employs TRBV4-1 and TRBJ2-7; D remains unclear. CDR1 and CDR2 (germline): MGHRA, YSYEKL. The CDR3 is made up of 15 amino acids. V dropped 1 base and J dropped 2 bases, with 12 bases sitting between them. Written as DNA, the CDR3 is TGCGCCAGCAGCCAAGGTCCAGCGCCAACCTACGAGCAGTACTTC. Its protein product is CASSQGPAPTYEQYF.

V gene TRBV6-5 combines with J gene TRBJ1-4, with unresolved D. V lost 2 bases to trimming and J lost 1 base, with 5 bases between them. The CDR3 is 14 residues long. Germline V gene lookup returns CDR1 MNHEY and CDR2 SVGAGI. The CDR3 loop reads CASSYMGTNEKLFF. The CDR3, as DNA: TGTGCCAGCAGTTACATGGGAACTAATGAAAAACTGTTTTTT.

V gene TRBV9 combines with J gene TRBJ2-7, with D unclear. The CDR3 is 15 residues long. Trimming shortened V by 3 bases and J by 4 bases, and 17 bases separated the two germline ends. Germline V gene sequence: CDR1 SGDLS, CDR2 YYNGEE. Here the CDR3 DNA reads TGTGCCAGCAGCGAGGGCGGCGACGGCCTATACGAGCAGTACTTC. This translates into CASSEGGDGLYEQYF.

The chain couples TRBV27 to TRBJ1-1; TRBD1 agrees at 7 bases. The CDR3 has 16 amino acids. CDR1 is MNHEY and CDR2 is SMNVEV in the germline V gene (reference sequence). The V and J ends lost 4 bases and 6 bases, in that order; junction bases with no gene match: 14. CDR3 region: CASSYLVARGLAEAFF. DNA of the CDR3: TGTGCCAGCAGTTACCTGGTAGCCAGGGGGTTAGCTGAAGCTTTCTTT.

V is TRBV6-5 and J is TRBJ2-5, with 7 positions matching TRBD1. The CDR3 covers 15 residues. Germline V gene lookup returns CDR1 MNHEY and CDR2 SVGAGI. V shed 2 bases, J shed 4 bases, and the junction held 7 bases outside the gene matches. The CDR3 region has the DNA TGTGCCAGCAGTTACACCACAGGGGTGAGAGAGACCCAGTACTTC. Its protein is CASSYTTGVRETQYF.

The chain employs TRBV4-2 and TRBJ1-1; 8 positions match TRBD1. From germline, CDR1 is LGHNA and CDR2 YNFKEQ. The CDR3 is 16 amino acids. V lost 4 bases and J lost 5; bases outside the gene matches: 12. The CDR3 coding sequence is TGTGCCAGCAGCCCTGGACAGGGAGTAAGTGGAACTGAAGCTTTCTTT. As protein: CASSPGQGVSGTEAFF.

The CDR3 sequence is CASSSSFWGGEQYF. DNA of the CDR3: TGTGCCAGCAGTTCCTCTTTTTGGGGCGGGGAGCAGTACTTC. The chain carries TRBV6-5 and TRBJ2-7; tentatively, D is TRBD1 or TRBD2 (5 bases each). Germline V gene sequence: CDR1 MNHEY, CDR2 SVGAGI. The CDR3 totals 14 residues. V dropped 4 bases and J dropped 7 bases, with 17 bases sitting between them.

This clone has only one observation. The chain recombines TRBV28 with TRBJ2-7; the D is unclear. This CDR3 is 12 amino acids long. The V end was cut by 3 bases, the J end by 6 bases, with 9 bases between. CDR1 and CDR2 (germline): MDHEN, SYDVKM. As DNA, the CDR3 is TGTGCCAGCAGTTTTTCCAAAGGCGAGCAGTACTTC. It is translated as CASSFSKGEQYF.

The genes are TRBV11-1 and TRBJ1-2; 7 bases match TRBD1. The CDR3 is made up of 15 amino acids. Germline V gene data show CDR1 as SGHAT and CDR2 as FQDESV (reference sequence). The J segment lost 9 bases and the V segment lost 3 bases, leaving 13 bases of the junction unmatched. The DNA of the CDR3 is TGTGCCAGCAGCTTTATAGACAGGGAGGTGTCGCGCTACACCTTC. Translation: CASSFIDREVSRYTF.

The V call is TRBV6-5, the J call TRBJ2-5; tentatively, D is TRBD2 (6 bases). V lost 5 bases to trimming and J lost 4 bases, with 11 bases between them. The germline gives CDR1 MNHEY, CDR2 SVGAGI. The CDR3 runs 13 residues. The CDR3: CASSGIGGETQYF. CDR3 nucleotides: TGTGCCAGCAGTGGTATCGGGGGAGAGACCCAGTACTTC.

J is TRBJ1-3 and V is TRBV19; 7 bases are shared with TRBD1. The trim removed 6 bases at V and 8 bases at J, leaving 10 bases unmatched. Germline CDR1 reads LNHDA; CDR2 reads SQIVND (reference sequence). This CDR3 is 14 amino acids long. The CDR3 DNA reads TGTGCCAGTAGCCCAAGGACAGGTTTGGACACCATATATTTT. The encoded protein is CASSPRTGLDTIYF.

The chain joins TRBV25-1 to TRBJ1-4; D call uncertain. Germline assignment: CDR1 MGHDK and CDR2 SYGVNS. The CDR3 covers 13 residues. The V end lost 0 bases, the J end lost 7 bases, and 6 bases lay between the germline ends. This CDR3 is CASSEYTFEKLFF. The CDR3 bases are TGTGCCAGCAGTGAATATACGTTTGAAAAACTGTTTTTT. Filled out from reference TRBV25-1 and TRBJ1-4, the complete variable domain reads EADIYQTPRYLVIGTGKKITLECSQTMGHDKMYWYQQDPGMELHLIHYSYGVNSTEKGDLSSESTVSRIRTEHFPLTLESARPSHTSQYLCASSEYTFEKLFFGSGTQLSVL.

The chain carries TRBV9 and TRBJ1-1, with 10 bases identical to TRBD1. The CDR3 is 16 amino acids. V was clipped by 0 bases and J by 5 bases; unmatched bases: 7. Per the germline V gene, CDR1 is SGDLS and CDR2 is YYNGEE. The CDR3 sequence is CASSVVTGGGRTEAFF. The CDR3 nucleotides are TGTGCCAGCAGCGTAGTGACAGGGGGCGGCAGAACTGAAGCTTTCTTT. Full variable domain (outside the CDR3, taken from reference TRBV9 and TRBJ1-1): DSGVTQTPKHLITATGQRVTLRCSPRSGDLSVYWYQQSLDQGLQFLIQYYNGEERAKGNILERFSAQQFPDLHSELNLSSLELGDSALYFCASSVVTGGGRTEAFFGQGTRLTVV.

The gene calls are TRBV10-1 and TRBJ2-2; the match to TRBD2 covers 9 bases. The germline gives CDR1 WNHNN, CDR2 SYGVQD (reference sequence). Losses at the gene ends were 3 bases for V and 3 bases for J; bases not matched to a gene: 2. This CDR3 contains 15 residues. In DNA, the CDR3 is TGCGCCAGCAGTGACGAGCGGGAGGACACCGGGGAGCTGTTTTTT. This sequence encodes CASSDEREDTGELFF.

J is TRBJ2-7 and V is TRBV6-5, with 7 bases aligning to TRBD2. The V gene's germline CDR1 is MNHEY and CDR2 SVGAGI. The CDR3 is 13 amino acids. The ends lost 2 bases at V and 6 bases at J; junction bases unmatched: 4. The CDR3 sequence is CASSYAGDLEQYF. CDR3 bases: TGTGCCAGCAGTTACGCGGGAGATCTCGAGCAGTACTTC.

CDR3 coding DNA: TGTGCCAGCAGTCTACACCCCAGCTCCTACGAGCAGTACTTC. The encoded protein is CASSLHPSSYEQYF. The chain links TRBV28 to TRBJ2-7; no reliable D call. The CDR3 sequence is 14 residues long. Germline V gives CDR1 MDHEN, CDR2 SYDVKM. With 5 bases removed from V and 0 bases from J, the gap between germline ends came to 11 bases. Full variable domain (missing parts from reference TRBV28 and TRBJ2-7): DVKVTQSSRYLVKRTGEKVFLECVQDMDHENMFWYRQDPGLGLRLIYFSYDVKMKEKGDIPEGYSVSREKKERFSLILESASTNQTSMYLCASSLHPSSYEQYFGPGTRLTVT.

The chain combines TRBV25-1 with TRBJ1-2; a possible D gene is TRBD1 (5 bases). V lost 0 bases and J lost 6, with 17 bases in between. CDR1 is MGHDK, CDR2 SYGVNS, per germline. CDR3 length: 16 amino acids. The CDR3 DNA is TGTGCCAGCAGTGAATATTTTCGGGACCAGGCCCATGGCTACACCTTC. This encodes CASSEYFRDQAHGYTF.

Turning to this clone: Germline and junction disagree at one end, which may indicate a read error. J is TRBJ2-3 and V is TRBV9; perhaps TRBD1 as D (6 bases). There are 15 residues in the CDR3. The germline V gene has CDR1 SGDLS and CDR2 YYNGEE. The CDR3 coding sequence is TGTGCCAGCAGCGTAGTTGGGGGCGGCACAGATGCGCAGTATTTT. Translating it yields CASSVVGGGTDAQYF.

J is TRBJ2-4 and V is TRBV6-1, with D maybe TRBD1 (5 bases). The germline CDR1 and CDR2 sequences are MNHNS and SASEGT. The germline V and J ends were trimmed by 2 bases and 10 bases, with 18 bases remaining between them. The CDR3 is 15 residues long. The DNA of the CDR3 is TGTGCCAGCAGTGAAACAGGTTCGAGTTCCTCAATTCAGTACTTC. Translating gives CASSETGSSSSIQYF.